Listed below are T cell receptor beta chains from one sample, sequenced in a study of shared T cell receptors in the human thymus. The table came from immunoSEQ multiplex PCR; TCRdb's copy has only in-frame clones and leaves some out. Of 650,000 to 950,000 clones listed, roughly 88% are singletons. The sample was also linked to a second study, of human thymus T cells.

Sequences were obtained from thymocytes. The receptor source for this set is a girl less than two years old with a congenital heart defect. The CDR3 runs from the conserved cysteine through the conserved F or W. The order of the fields is clone size, V gene, CDR3 length, D gene, J gene, CDR3 DNA, CDR3 protein. The D gene is left open where the match is weak. A clone size is listed for some rows: how often the clone was seen (once, few, many), or a class if it is expanded.

once	TRBV27	14	-	TRBJ1-4	TGTGCCAGCAGTTGTCGGGCAACTAATGAAAAACTGTTTTTT	CASSCRATNEKLFF
-	TRBV4-1	14	TRBD1	TRBJ2-7	TGCGCCAGCAGCCATCTGCAGACAGGGCTCGAGCAGTACTTC	CASSHLQTGLEQYF
-	TRBV7-2	18	TRBD2	TRBJ2-3	TGTGCCAGCAGCGGCTGGGGTCTAGCGGGGGGGCCCACAGATACGCAGTATTTT	CASSGWGLAGGPTDTQYF
-	TRBV9	15	TRBD1	TRBJ1-6	TGTGCCAGCAGCCCTCCAGGACAGGGGGCATCACCCCTCCACTTT	CASSPPGQGASPLHF
-	TRBV13	17	TRBD1	TRBJ1-2	TGTGCCAGCAGCTCCCCCCCGGGACAGCCTTCTAACTATGGCTACACCTTC	CASSSPPGQPSNYGYTF
once	TRBV29-1	15	TRBD1	TRBJ2-3	TGCAGCGTTGAGTGGTTGGGACAGGGGACAGATACGCAGTATTTT	CSVEWLGQGTDTQYF
-	TRBV4-3	17	-	TRBJ1-5	TGCGCCAGCAGCCAAGGGGCGGGGAGGGAATACAATCAGCCCCAGCATTTT	CASSQGAGREYNQPQHF
-	TRBV27	13	-	TRBJ2-2	TGTGCCAGCAGTCAACCGGACACCGGGGAGCTGTTTTTT	CASSQPDTGELFF
-	TRBV27	21	TRBD1	TRBJ1-1	TGTGCCAGCAGTTTATTGGCCCATACCCAGGGGGGTAGACCCATGAACACTGAAGCTTTCTTT	CASSLLAHTQGGRPMNTEAFF
-	TRBV5-8	13	TRBD1	TRBJ2-1	TGTGCCAGCACCCAGTATAGGGACAGAGATCAGTTCTTC	CASTQYRDRDQFF
-	TRBV27	17	TRBD2	TRBJ2-2	TGTGCCAGCAGTCCCAGCCTAGCGGGGGCCAACACCGGGGAGCTGTTTTTT	CASSPSLAGANTGELFF
-	TRBV4-1	21	TRBD2	TRBJ2-3	TGCGCCAGCAGCCAAGATAGAGGCCTAGCGGGGGAGAAGACTAGCACAGATACGCAGTATTTT	CASSQDRGLAGEKTSTDTQYF
-	TRBV27	16	-	TRBJ1-2	TGTGCCAGCAGCCCTCAGAACCCAAGGAGGGGCTATGGCTACACCTTC	CASSPQNPRRGYGYTF
-	TRBV28	15	TRBD1	TRBJ2-7	TGTGCCAGCAGTTCCCCTTCACAGGGGGAAAACGAGCAGTACTTC	CASSSPSQGENEQYF
-	TRBV28	15	-	TRBJ2-7	TGTGCCAGCAGCCGAGAGACAGGGAGGATCTACGAGCAGTACTTC	CASSRETGRIYEQYF
-	TRBV7-6	17	-	TRBJ1-3	TGTGCCAGCAGCTTAAAATTGGGGCATCCCTCTGGAAACACCATATATTTT	CASSLKLGHPSGNTIYF
few	TRBV12-5	18	TRBD2	TRBJ2-7	TGTGCTAGTGGTTTGGTCGGCCCCTTGGGCGGGGGGGTTTACGAGCAGTACTTC	CASGLVGPLGGGVYEQYF
-	TRBV6-6	15	-	TRBJ2-1	TGTGCCAGCAGCCGACAGATAAACTCCTACAATGAGCAGTTCTTC	CASSRQINSYNEQFF
once	TRBV21-1	14	-	TRBJ2-5	TGTGCCAGCAACGACTACAGGGGGCCGGAGACCCAGTACTTC	CASNDYRGPETQYF
-	TRBV29-1	15	TRBD2	TRBJ2-2	TGCAGCCCCGGGGGGGCAGGGGTTGGTACCGGGGAGCTGTTTTTT	CSPGGAGVGTGELFF
-	TRBV28	16	TRBD2	TRBJ2-3	TGTGCCAGCAGCCCCACTAGCGCCCCTGGCACAGATACGCAGTATTTT	CASSPTSAPGTDTQYF
-	TRBV5-1	14	-	TRBJ2-3	TGCGCCAGCAGCTTGGCCCCGGTTACAGATACGCAGTATTTT	CASSLAPVTDTQYF
-	TRBV14	18	TRBD2	TRBJ2-1	TGTGCCAGCAGCCAAGAAGGGGAGGGAGAGGTGGACTACAATGAGCAGTTCTTC	CASSQEGEGEVDYNEQFF
few	TRBV6-4	14	-	TRBJ1-2	TGTGCCAGCAGCGCAAAATCAGGGGACTATGGCTACACCTTC	CASSAKSGDYGYTF
few	TRBV19	14	-	TRBJ2-7	TGTGCCAGTAGTACTCGGACAGCCGCCTACGAGCAGTACTTC	CASSTRTAAYEQYF
-	TRBV5-1	15	TRBD1	TRBJ1-1	TGCGCCAGCAGCTCGGCAGGGGGCGCAGAAATAGGAGCTTTCTTT	CASSSAGGAEIGAFF
once	TRBV14	15	-	TRBJ2-7	TGTGCCAGCAGCCAGTGTCAGGGACACTCCTACGAGCAGTACTTC	CASSQCQGHSYEQYF
-	TRBV28	18	TRBD1	TRBJ2-1	TGTGCCAGCAGCCAAGGAACCCGGGACAGGGGGCTTATGAATGAGCAGTTCTTC	CASSQGTRDRGLMNEQFF
-	TRBV10-1	13	TRBD1	TRBJ1-1	TGCGCCAGCAGTCGGGACAGCTTAACTGAAGCTTTCTTT	CASSRDSLTEAFF
-	TRBV7-6	14	-	TRBJ2-3	TGTGCCAGCAGCCCCGACAGACGCACAGATACGCAGTATTTT	CASSPDRRTDTQYF
-	TRBV28	10	-	TRBJ1-2	TGTGCCACCCAGGGGTGTGGCTACACCTTC	CATQGCGYTF
few	TRBV5-5	17	TRBD1	TRBJ1-5	TGTGCCAGCAGCGCCGGGACAGGGGGAGAAGGCAATCAGCCCCAGCATTTT	CASSAGTGGEGNQPQHF
-	TRBV28	16	TRBD1	TRBJ2-7	TGTGCCAGCAGCCGGCCCCCGACAGGGGCGGGGTACGAGCAGTACTTC	CASSRPPTGAGYEQYF
once	TRBV30	13	-	TRBJ1-2	TGTGCCTGGAGCAAGGCAGGGAACTATGGCTACACCTTC	CAWSKAGNYGYTF
-	TRBV6-1	15	-	TRBJ1-2	TGTGCCAGCAGTGAAGCCCAGCGACGGCTCTATGGCTACACCTTC	CASSEAQRRLYGYTF
-	TRBV6-6	15	TRBD1	TRBJ1-5	TGTGCCAGCAGTTACGGACAGGACACAAATCAGCCCCAGCATTTT	CASSYGQDTNQPQHF
once	TRBV7-9	14	-	TRBJ1-5	TGTGCCAGCAGCTCGGGGGGGCACCGTCAGCCCCAGCATTTT	CASSSGGHRQPQHF
few	TRBV5-1	19	-	TRBJ1-1	TGCGCCAGCAGCTGGAGCGAACACTTACTCCCTTTCGGGAACACTGAAGCTTTCTTT	CASSWSEHLLPFGNTEAFF
-	TRBV6-6	15	-	TRBJ2-5	TGTGCCACCAGGGCCTTTCAGGGCCTCCAAGAGACCCAGTACTTC	CATRAFQGLQETQYF
-	TRBV15	19	TRBD1	TRBJ1-5	TGTGCCACCAGCAGAGGTGGGACAGGCGACACCAATAGCAATCAGCCCCAGCATTTT	CATSRGGTGDTNSNQPQHF
-	TRBV19	19	-	TRBJ1-5	TGTGCCAGCAATAGAACGCCCGGGTCCGGGGAGGAGTGCAATCAGCCCCAGCATTTT	CASNRTPGSGEECNQPQHF
-	TRBV23-1	17	TRBD1	TRBJ1-5	TGCGCCAGCAGACACCGGGACAGGGTATTGGGCAATCAGCCCCAGCATTTT	CASRHRDRVLGNQPQHF
-	TRBV18	18	TRBD1	TRBJ1-1	TGTGCCAGCTCACCTCGGGTCGGGGACAGACAGGTGAGGACTGAAGCTTTCTTT	CASSPRVGDRQVRTEAFF
-	TRBV27	13	TRBD1	TRBJ1-5	TGTGCCAGCAGTGAACAGGGGGCTCAGCCCCAGCATTTT	CASSEQGAQPQHF
few	TRBV5-4	17	TRBD1	TRBJ1-1	TGTGCCAGCAGCTATGGACCGGGACAGACGCTGAACACTGAAGCTTTCTTT	CASSYGPGQTLNTEAFF
-	TRBV6-6	16	TRBD1	TRBJ1-6	TGTGCCAGCAGTTATAAGGGGACAGGGGCCCACGCACCCCTCCACTTT	CASSYKGTGAHAPLHF
-	TRBV11-2	16	-	TRBJ2-1	TGTGCCAGCAGCTGGTGTTGGCAGGGTATAGACAATGAGCAGTTCTTC	CASSWCWQGIDNEQFF
once	TRBV11-2	13	-	TRBJ2-7	TGTGCCAGCAGCCGACGTTCGAGGCGCGAGCAGTACTTC	CASSRRSRREQYF
-	TRBV5-4	18	TRBD2	TRBJ2-5	TGTGCCAGCAGCTTAACGGCTAGCGGGGGGGCCAGCAAAGAGACCCAGTACTTC	CASSLTASGGASKETQYF
-	TRBV7-2	15	TRBD1	TRBJ1-2	TGTGCCAGCAGCCCCGGGACAGTCCTTTACTATGGCTACACCTTC	CASSPGTVLYYGYTF
-	TRBV6-5	15	-	TRBJ1-2	TGTGCCAGCAGTTGGTTCCCCAACAGTTACTATGGCTACACCTTC	CASSWFPNSYYGYTF
once	TRBV6-5	14	TRBD1	TRBJ2-7	TGTGCCAGCAGTGAACCGGGACAGTCCTACGAGCAGTACTTC	CASSEPGQSYEQYF
-	TRBV28	14	-	TRBJ2-7	TGTGCCAGCAGATTACCTGGACTATCCTACGAGCAGTACTTC	CASRLPGLSYEQYF
few	TRBV28	16	TRBD1	TRBJ1-1	TGTGCCAGCAGCCTCGGGACAGGCGACATGAACACTGAAGCTTTCTTT	CASSLGTGDMNTEAFF
-	TRBV19	18	TRBD1	TRBJ1-6	TGTGCCAGTAGTAAATTAGTCCTCGGGACAGCTGATAATTCACCCCTCCACTTT	CASSKLVLGTADNSPLHF
-	TRBV5-1	19	TRBD2	TRBJ2-3	TGCGCCAGCAGCTTTAGCGGGGGGCCGCTATATAGGGTCCCAGATACGCAGTATTTT	CASSFSGGPLYRVPDTQYF
-	TRBV7-2	15	-	TRBJ2-1	TGTGCCAGCAGCTCCCGGGGAAGCCGATACAATGAGCAGTTCTTC	CASSSRGSRYNEQFF
few	TRBV5-4	15	-	TRBJ1-1	TGTGCCAGCAGCAGGGAGACCAGGGAGGGGACTGAAGCTTTCTTT	CASSRETREGTEAFF
-	TRBV7-9	16	TRBD1	TRBJ1-2	TGTGCCAGCAGTACCTCACAGGGGATAGAGAACTATGGCTACACCTTC	CASSTSQGIENYGYTF